The clone carrying this T cell receptor (beta chain) was found a few times. Its target is unknown. These data originate in a study of T cells after yellow fever vaccination. Overall study results and limits: Of the clonotypes, a small share occurred in both CD4 and CD8 compartments. Reappearing after the booster were most of the clones from primary vaccination (approximately 96% CD4, 88% CD8).

TCRdb ran MiXCR on the 5' RACE reads and lists one entry per CDR3 protein. This table holds roughly 170,000 distinct CDR3 sequences, about 6% found once. The CDR3 is made up of 14 amino acids. The trim removed 5 bases at V and 10 bases at J, leaving 5 bases unmatched. Germline CDR1 reads MNHEY; CDR2 reads SVGAGI. The input for sequencing was CD4+ T cells sorted from PBMCs, taken on the day of the first yellow fever vaccination. The TCR comes from a young man who received the YFV17D yellow fever vaccine. This chain joins TRBV6-5 and TRBJ1-6, with 10 bases that match TRBD1. CDR3 nucleotides: TGTGCCAGCAGTACCGACAGGGGGCGATCACCCCTCCACTTT. Its protein is CASSTDRGRSPLHF.